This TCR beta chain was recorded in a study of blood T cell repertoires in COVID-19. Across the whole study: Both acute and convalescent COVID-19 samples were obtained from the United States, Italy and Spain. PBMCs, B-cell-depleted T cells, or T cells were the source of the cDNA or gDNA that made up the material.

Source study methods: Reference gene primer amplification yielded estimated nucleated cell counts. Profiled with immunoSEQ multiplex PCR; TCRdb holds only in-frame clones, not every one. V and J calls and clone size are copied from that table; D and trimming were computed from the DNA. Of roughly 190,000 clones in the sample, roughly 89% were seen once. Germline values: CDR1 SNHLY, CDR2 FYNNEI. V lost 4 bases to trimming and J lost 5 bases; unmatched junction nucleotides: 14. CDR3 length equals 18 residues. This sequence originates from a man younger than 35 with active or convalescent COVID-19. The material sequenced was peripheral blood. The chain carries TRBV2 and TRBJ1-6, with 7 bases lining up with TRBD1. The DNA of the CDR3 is TGTGCCAGCAGTGGACAGGGAGTAATTGGCCTTAATAATTCACCCCTCCACTTT. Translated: CASSGQGVIGLNNSPLHF.